These T cell receptor beta chains were read from a single sample in a study of shared clonotypes between healthy human individuals. Using immunoSEQ multiplex PCR, the repertoire was profiled, and TCRdb retains in-frame clones only, with some absent. The sample shows 950,000 to 1,300,000 clones, about 70% of them seen only once. Specimen: memory CD4+ T cells sorted from blood. Receptors were obtained from a man younger than 30 in good health. Each CDR3 is given with its conserved first and last residue. Fields, in order: V gene, D gene, J gene, clone size, CDR3 DNA, CDR3 protein. D genes are given only for firm matches. Clone sizes are given selectively: once, few, many, or a class where the clone is expanded.

TRBV30	TRBD1	TRBJ1-1	few	TGTGCCTGGAGTAAGGGGGCTACGAACACTGAAGCTTTCTTT	CAWSKGATNTEAFF
TRBV2	TRBD2	TRBJ2-2	.	TGTGCCAGCAGAGCGGGAGCGGGGGCAAACACCGGGGTGCTGTTTTTT	CASRAGAGANTGVLFF
TRBV11-3	.	TRBJ2-3	.	TGTGCCAGCAGCTTAGGACCCGGGGATACGCAGTATTTT	CASSLGPGDTQYF
TRBV11-3	TRBD1	TRBJ2-7	.	TGTGCCAGCAGCCATAGGACAGGGAGCGTCGGCGAGCAGTACTTC	CASSHRTGSVGEQYF
TRBV5-1	TRBD2	TRBJ2-5	.	TGCGCCAGCAGCTCTGATAATAGCGGGGGGGTCTCGTGGGAGACCCAGTACTTC	CASSSDNSGGVSWETQYF
TRBV20-1	.	TRBJ2-4	.	TGCAGTGCTATGGGGCCGGACATTCAGTACTTC	CSAMGPDIQYF
TRBV6-1	.	TRBJ1-1	few	TGTGCCAGCTCTGGGGGAACTTGGAACACTGAAGCTTTCTTT	CASSGGTWNTEAFF
TRBV2	.	TRBJ1-4	.	TGTGCCAGCAGAAAATTGGGGGCGTCTAATGAAAAACTGTTTTTT	CASRKLGASNEKLFF
TRBV28	.	TRBJ2-2	.	TGTGCCAGCAGTTCAATGGCAGGGCGCGGCACCGGGGAGCTGTTTTTT	CASSSMAGRGTGELFF
TRBV2	TRBD2	TRBJ2-1	.	TGTGCCAGCAGCGGGGGGCTAGCGGGGCACGATGAGCAGTTCTTC	CASSGGLAGHDEQFF
TRBV4-2	TRBD2	TRBJ2-2	.	TGTGCCAGCAGCCAAGATCTAGGACTAGCGGCGAACACCGGGGAGCTGTTTTTT	CASSQDLGLAANTGELFF
TRBV7-2	.	TRBJ2-2	.	TGTGCCAGCAGAAAAGGCACTAGCCTGTTAGGCGGGGAGCTGTTTTTT	CASRKGTSLLGGELFF
TRBV9	.	TRBJ1-1	medium-sized	TGTGCCAGCAGCGCGGGGCAGGGCCCATACTACACTGAAGCTTTCTTT	CASSAGQGPYYTEAFF
TRBV2	TRBD2	TRBJ2-7	.	TGTGCCAGCAGTCGCGGGGGGGCCGGTCGATACGAGCAGTACTTC	CASSRGGAGRYEQYF
TRBV6-5	.	TRBJ2-7	many	TGTGCCAGCAGTTTACGGCCCGACGAGCAGTACTTC	CASSLRPDEQYF
TRBV5-1	TRBD1	TRBJ2-7	.	TGCGCCAGCAGCCGCCGGACAGGGACGAGCTCCTACGAGCAGTACTTC	CASSRRTGTSSYEQYF
TRBV9	.	TRBJ2-3	few	TGTGCCAGCAGCGCCCCGCGGGACTCCCTTAGCACAGATACGCAGTATTTT	CASSAPRDSLSTDTQYF
TRBV19	.	TRBJ1-6	.	TGTGCCAGTAGTGAGGGAATTTATAATTCACCCCTCCACTTT	CASSEGIYNSPLHF
TRBV10-3	.	TRBJ1-1	few	TGTGCCATCAGTGACCCGGACGTGCTTGAAGCTTTCTTT	CAISDPDVLEAFF
TRBV14	.	TRBJ2-7	.	TGTGCCAGCAGCCAGGGGACCGGACAGATCTACGAGCAGTACTTC	CASSQGTGQIYEQYF
TRBV4-3	.	TRBJ2-2	.	TGCGCCAGCAGCCAAGAAGGCTCCGTCACCGGGGAGCTGTTTTTT	CASSQEGSVTGELFF
TRBV6-4	.	TRBJ2-3	few	TGTGCCAGCACCACAGCGGGCGGCACAGATACGCAGTATTTT	CASTTAGGTDTQYF
TRBV20-1	.	TRBJ2-3	.	TGCAGTGCCGCACAGGGTACGCAGTATTTT	CSAAQGTQYF
TRBV5-1	.	TRBJ1-6	.	TGCGCCAGCAGCTTGGAACAAATGGGAAATTCACCCCTCCACTTT	CASSLEQMGNSPLHF
TRBV4-1	.	TRBJ2-5	.	TGCGCCAGCAGCCAAGAGAGCCCCCAAGAGACCCAGTACTTC	CASSQESPQETQYF
TRBV12-5	.	TRBJ1-2	few	TGTGCTAGTGGTTTAGGGGTGACCAACTATGGCTACACCTTC	CASGLGVTNYGYTF
TRBV19	TRBD1	TRBJ2-1	once	TGTGCCAGTACCGTAGGGGGCTTTTACAATGAGCAGTTCTTC	CASTVGGFYNEQFF
TRBV30	.	TRBJ2-3	.	TGTGCCTGGGCCCGCACAGGGAATACGCAGTATTTT	CAWARTGNTQYF
TRBV6-6	TRBD1	TRBJ2-7	.	TGTGCCAGCAGCCGGACAGGATCCCTTGGAGAGCAGTACTTC	CASSRTGSLGEQYF
TRBV11-3	TRBD2	TRBJ2-3	.	TGTGCCAGCAGCTTAGGCCCCGGGACTAGCGGCTATCGGCTTATGGATACGCAGTATTTT	CASSLGPGTSGYRLMDTQYF
TRBV7-6	.	TRBJ2-3	.	TGTGCCAGCAGCCCTGGGTCTCACACAGATACGCAGTATTTT	CASSPGSHTDTQYF
TRBV11-3	.	TRBJ1-3	few	TGTGCCAGCAGCTTAGAGGGATCAGCTGGAAACACCATATATTTT	CASSLEGSAGNTIYF
TRBV6-1	.	TRBJ2-7	few	TGTGCCAGCAGTACTCTGCGGGGGCCTGGCGAGCAGTACTTC	CASSTLRGPGEQYF
TRBV7-2	TRBD2	TRBJ2-7	.	TGTGCCAGCAGCTTCGGACAGGGGGCGACTAGCGGGAGGTACGAGCAGTACTTC	CASSFGQGATSGRYEQYF
TRBV18	.	TRBJ2-2	few	TGTGCCAGCTCCCCTCCCGGAGGCGCGAACACCGGGGAGCTGTTTTTT	CASSPPGGANTGELFF
TRBV7-2	.	TRBJ1-5	.	TGTGCCAGCAGCCCGCCCACGGTGATGGGCAATCAGCCCCAGCATTTT	CASSPPTVMGNQPQHF
TRBV5-5	TRBD1	TRBJ1-3	few	TGTGCCAGCAGCCCATTCTACGGACAGGGGGCGAGCGGAAACACCATATATTTT	CASSPFYGQGASGNTIYF
TRBV5-1	TRBD1	TRBJ2-7	once	TGCGCCAGCAGCTTGCAGCTACAGGGGTCTGTCTACGAGCAGTACTTC	CASSLQLQGSVYEQYF
TRBV6-1	.	TRBJ1-2	few	TGTGCCAGCAGTGAAGTTTATCCCGGAACCTATGGCTACACCTTC	CASSEVYPGTYGYTF
TRBV19	.	TRBJ1-5	few	TGTGCCAGTAACATCGGATATCAGCCCCAGCATTTT	CASNIGYQPQHF
TRBV11-2	.	TRBJ1-3	.	TGTGCCAGCAGCTTAGATACGGGCAGCTCTGGAAACACCATATATTTT	CASSLDTGSSGNTIYF
TRBV6-5	TRBD1	TRBJ1-1	.	TGTGCCAGCAGCCAATCCACAGGGGGAAGGAAAGCTTTCTTT	CASSQSTGGRKAFF
TRBV7-2	.	TRBJ2-7	.	TGTGCCAGCAGCTTAGGACACGCTAGCCACGAGCAGTACTTC	CASSLGHASHEQYF
TRBV5-4	.	TRBJ1-2	many	TGTGCCAGCAGCTTCGTAGGGTATGGCTACACCTTC	CASSFVGYGYTF
TRBV5-1	.	TRBJ1-2	.	TGCGCCAGCAGCTTGGTTGCAGGGATAGTGGTGGAGGGCTACACCTTC	CASSLVAGIVVEGYTF
TRBV11-1	.	TRBJ2-7	.	TGTGCCAGCAGTCTTACGGGGGCGGGCTCCTACGAGCAGTACTTC	CASSLTGAGSYEQYF
TRBV27	.	TRBJ2-5	once	TGTGCCAGCAGTACACCGGGACCCCAGCGGGTGACCCAGTACTTC	CASSTPGPQRVTQYF
TRBV7-3	.	TRBJ2-5	.	TGTGCCAGCAGCTTGTATCTAGGAGAGACCCAGTACTTC	CASSLYLGETQYF
TRBV7-2	.	TRBJ1-5	.	TGTGCCAGCAGCTTTGGGCCGAGTGGTCAGCCCCAGCATTTT	CASSFGPSGQPQHF
TRBV27	.	TRBJ2-1	.	TGTGCCAGCAGCTTACACGCGGGGGCCTATAACAATGAGCAGTTCTTC	CASSLHAGAYNNEQFF
TRBV7-2	.	TRBJ2-1	.	TGTGCCAGCAGCTTAGGGGCTGTAGGGGCGGGGAGCCACAATGAGCAGTTCTTC	CASSLGAVGAGSHNEQFF
TRBV6-5	.	TRBJ2-7	.	TGTGCCAGCAGTGAAAGGTACGAGCAGTACTTC	CASSERYEQYF
TRBV30	.	TRBJ1-3	.	TGTGCCTGGAGTGTAACGACCCCAGGCTCTGGAAACACCATATATTTT	CAWSVTTPGSGNTIYF
TRBV6-1	TRBD2	TRBJ2-7	few	TGTGCCAGCAACCCACTAGCGGGCTCCTACGAGCAGTACTTC	CASNPLAGSYEQYF
TRBV6-1	.	TRBJ2-2	.	TGTGCCAGCAGAAGACCGGGGCCAGCCGGGGAGCTGTTTTTT	CASRRPGPAGELFF
TRBV6-1	.	TRBJ2-7	.	TGTGCCAGCAGCCCCAGCATGAGCTCCTACGAGCAGTACTTC	CASSPSMSSYEQYF
TRBV18	.	TRBJ1-2	.	TGTGCCAGCTCACCCGGAGGCAGGGGTAACTATGGCTACACCTTC	CASSPGGRGNYGYTF